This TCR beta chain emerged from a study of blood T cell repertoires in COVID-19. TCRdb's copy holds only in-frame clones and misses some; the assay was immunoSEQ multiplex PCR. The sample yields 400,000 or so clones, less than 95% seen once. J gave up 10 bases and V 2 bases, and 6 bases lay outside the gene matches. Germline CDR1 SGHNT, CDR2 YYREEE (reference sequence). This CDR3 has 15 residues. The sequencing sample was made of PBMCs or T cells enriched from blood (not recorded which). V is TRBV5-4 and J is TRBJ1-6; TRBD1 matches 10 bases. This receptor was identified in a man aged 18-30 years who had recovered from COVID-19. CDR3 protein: CASSFWTGGTSPLHF. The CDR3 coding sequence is TGTGCCAGCAGCTTTTGGACAGGGGGGACCTCACCCCTCCACTTT.